This T cell receptor beta chain emerged from a study of blood T cell repertoires in COVID-19. Turning to the study itself: From the United States, Italy and Spain came samples of acute and convalescent COVID-19.

Source study methods: Reference gene primer amplification in the assay estimated nucleated cell counts. The repertoire was sequenced with immunoSEQ multiplex PCR; TCRdb's copy has only in-frame clones and lacks some. V and J calls and clone size are those listed in that table; D and trimming were worked out from the DNA. The sample lists about 200,000 clones; around 82% were seen once. Material for sequencing was peripheral blood. This receptor was obtained from a woman aged 45-59 years with acute or convalescent COVID-19.

The CDR3 here is CATGIAGRSYNEQFF. The CDR3 coding sequence is TGTGCCACGGGGATAGCGGGTCGCTCCTACAATGAGCAGTTCTTC. The chain couples TRBV24-1 to TRBJ2-1; 7 positions agree with TRBD2. Losses at the gene ends were 10 bases for V and 0 bases for J; bases not matched to a gene: 8. CDR3 length: 15 amino acids. Germline CDR1 KGHDR, CDR2 SFDVKD.